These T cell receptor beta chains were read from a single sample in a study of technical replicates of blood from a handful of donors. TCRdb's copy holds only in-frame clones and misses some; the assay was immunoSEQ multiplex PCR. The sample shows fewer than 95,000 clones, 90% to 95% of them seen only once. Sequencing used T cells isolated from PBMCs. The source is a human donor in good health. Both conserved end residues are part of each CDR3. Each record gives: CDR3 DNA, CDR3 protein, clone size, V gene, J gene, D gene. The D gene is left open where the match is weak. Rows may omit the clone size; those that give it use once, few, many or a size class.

TGCGCCAGCAGCCCAGATCAGGGTATCACCGGGGAGCTGTTTTTT	CASSPDQGITGELFF	NA	TRBV4-1	TRBJ2-2	NA
TGTGCCAGCAGTTTCGGGACAGCAAGGCACTCACCCCTCCACTTT	CASSFGTARHSPLHF	NA	TRBV28	TRBJ1-6	TRBD1
TGTGCCAGCAGTCTCGGGACAGGGGGCGGTTATGGCTACACCTTC	CASSLGTGGGYGYTF	NA	TRBV27	TRBJ1-2	TRBD1
TGTGCCAGCAGCCCAATTGGACTAGCGGGGGGCCGGGAGCAGTTCTTC	CASSPIGLAGGREQFF	NA	TRBV6-6	TRBJ2-1	TRBD2
TGTGCCACCAGCAGAGATTCCGGGATGAGGGTTTCAGATGGCTACACCTTC	CATSRDSGMRVSDGYTF	NA	TRBV15	TRBJ1-2	NA
TGTGCCATCAGTGAGTCGATGTTAGCGGCAGACAATGAGCAGTTCTTC	CAISESMLAADNEQFF	NA	TRBV10-3	TRBJ2-1	NA
TGTGCCAGCAGCCCGGGACTAGGCAGTAATGAGCAGTTCTTC	CASSPGLGSNEQFF	NA	TRBV13	TRBJ2-1	TRBD2
TGTGCCAGCAGGTCGAACCGGGGAAAAGCAGGAAACACCATATATTTT	CASRSNRGKAGNTIYF	NA	TRBV7-8	TRBJ1-3	NA
TGTGCCAGCAGAGGGGGCCGGACCCTCTCCTACGAGCAGTACTTC	CASRGGRTLSYEQYF	NA	TRBV6-6	TRBJ2-7	TRBD1
TGCGCCAGCAGGTCAGGGGCAAGTAATTACGAGCAGTACTTC	CASRSGASNYEQYF	NA	TRBV10-2	TRBJ2-7	NA
TGTGCCATCAGTGCGGCGGGAGGCCAAACCGGGGAGCTGTTTTTT	CAISAAGGQTGELFF	NA	TRBV10-3	TRBJ2-2	TRBD2
TGTGCCAGCAGTTACGAGAGAGTCTATGGCTACACCTTC	CASSYERVYGYTF	NA	TRBV6-6	TRBJ1-2	NA
TGTGCCAGCAGTTACATCCAGCGGGGGGAAGAGACCCAGTACTTC	CASSYIQRGEETQYF	NA	TRBV6-5	TRBJ2-5	TRBD2
TGTGCCAGTAGTGTACAGGGGTTTAACACTGAAGCTTTCTTT	CASSVQGFNTEAFF	NA	TRBV19	TRBJ1-1	TRBD1
TGTGCCATCAGGGGAGCGGATACGCAGTATTTT	CAIRGADTQYF	once	TRBV10-3	TRBJ2-3	NA
TGTGCCAGCACACGAAGGTCGGAAGGGGGCTCCAATCAGCCCCAGCATTTT	CASTRRSEGGSNQPQHF	NA	TRBV28	TRBJ1-5	TRBD1
TGCGCCAGCAGGCCCAGACAGGGGGCGTCCCTCCACTTT	CASRPRQGASLHF	NA	TRBV5-1	TRBJ1-6	TRBD1
TGCAGTGCTACTATGAACACTGAAGCTTTCTTT	CSATMNTEAFF	NA	TRBV20-1	TRBJ1-1	NA
TGTGCCAGCAGCTTAATCTGGCGGGCCAGCTCCTACAATGAGCAGTTCTTC	CASSLIWRASSYNEQFF	NA	TRBV13	TRBJ2-1	NA
TGTGCCAGCAGTTTGGTGGACAGACAAGAGACCCAGTACTTC	CASSLVDRQETQYF	NA	TRBV27	TRBJ2-5	NA
TGTGCCAGCTCACCACCGGGACACTGGGATAAGACTAACTATGGCTACACCTTC	CASSPPGHWDKTNYGYTF	NA	TRBV18	TRBJ1-2	NA
TGTGCCAGCAGCCGGACAGGGAGGTTCGAGCAGTACTTC	CASSRTGRFEQYF	once	TRBV6-5	TRBJ2-7	TRBD1
TGCAGCGTTACCAGGGGGCCCTGGAACACCGGGGAGCTGTTTTTT	CSVTRGPWNTGELFF	NA	TRBV29-1	TRBJ2-2	TRBD1
TGTGTCAGAAGCTTGTGCGGGAAGCGGGGGGGTACGGATGAGCAGTTCTTC	CVRSLCGKRGGTDEQFF	NA	TRBV7-5	TRBJ2-1	NA
TGTGCCAGCTCACCACGAAGACCCCGGGACTCTGGAAACACCATATATTTT	CASSPRRPRDSGNTIYF	NA	TRBV18	TRBJ1-3	NA
TGTGCCTGGTTTCCAGGGGGACCGTTTAACTATGGCTACACCTTC	CAWFPGGPFNYGYTF	NA	TRBV30	TRBJ1-2	TRBD1
TGTGCCAGCAGCGTGGGGGGGGAGACCCAGTACTTC	CASSVGGETQYF	NA	TRBV2	TRBJ2-5	TRBD2
TGTGCCAGCAGGCCCGCTTACTCGGAGCAGTACTTC	CASRPAYSEQYF	NA	TRBV28	TRBJ2-7	NA
TGCGCCAGCAGCCAAGGCAGGGCAGGAGATACGCAGTATTTT	CASSQGRAGDTQYF	NA	TRBV4-1	TRBJ2-3	NA
TGTGCCAGCAGTGAAACCGGGGTAGGTGGCTACACCTTC	CASSETGVGGYTF	NA	TRBV2	TRBJ1-2	NA
TGTGCCAGCAGCCTGTCAACTGCGACTCATCCCTATGGCTACACCTTC	CASSLSTATHPYGYTF	NA	TRBV5-4	TRBJ1-2	NA
TGTGCCAGCAGCCAAGATGGCGGACTCCTCTATGGCTACACCTTC	CASSQDGGLLYGYTF	NA	TRBV4-2	TRBJ1-2	NA
TGCGCCAGCAGCCAACCGGGGGGCGCAATGTGGTCCGAGACCCAGTACTTC	CASSQPGGAMWSETQYF	NA	TRBV4-1	TRBJ2-5	NA
TGTGCCAGCAGCTCATCCCGATTCTACAGGGTCAGCTCCTACAATGAGCAGTTCTTC	CASSSSRFYRVSSYNEQFF	NA	TRBV7-9	TRBJ2-1	NA
TGTGCCAGCAGCTTGGCCCGGGTGACTGAAGCTTTCTTT	CASSLARVTEAFF	NA	TRBV5-4	TRBJ1-1	NA
TGTGCCAGCAGTTATAATAGACAGGTAATGAACACTGAAGCTTTCTTT	CASSYNRQVMNTEAFF	NA	TRBV6-6	TRBJ1-1	NA
TGTGCCTGGAGCCGGACAGGAAACCTGGGTACGCAGTATTTT	CAWSRTGNLGTQYF	NA	TRBV30	TRBJ2-3	TRBD1
TGTGCCAGCAGCCTCCCCTCCTCCTACGAGCAGTACTTC	CASSLPSSYEQYF	NA	TRBV11-3	TRBJ2-7	NA
TGTGCCAGCAGCACCCGGACAGGGGCTTCACCCCTCCACTTT	CASSTRTGASPLHF	NA	TRBV7-8	TRBJ1-6	TRBD1
TGTGCCAGCAGTTACGACAGGGGTAACTACGAGCAGTACTTC	CASSYDRGNYEQYF	NA	TRBV6-5	TRBJ2-7	TRBD1
TGTGCCAGCAGTGAAAGCCCATACGAGCAGTACTTC	CASSESPYEQYF	NA	TRBV25-1	TRBJ2-7	NA
TGCGCCAGCAGCTCGGGACTAGCGGGAGCTCTCAATGAGCAGTTCTTC	CASSSGLAGALNEQFF	once	TRBV5-1	TRBJ2-1	TRBD2
TGTGCCAGCAGCTCCCTACCTCCGGGACAGGGGTCCTATGGCTACACCTTC	CASSSLPPGQGSYGYTF	NA	TRBV7-3	TRBJ1-2	TRBD1
TGCGCCAGCAGCTTAGGAGAAGAGACCCAGTACTTC	CASSLGEETQYF	NA	TRBV5-1	TRBJ2-5	NA
TGTGCCAGCTCACCTAAGCAAAAGACAGGCCTCACTGAAGCTTTCTTT	CASSPKQKTGLTEAFF	NA	TRBV18	TRBJ1-1	NA
TGTGCCAGCAGGTTAGCGGGAGGGTCCAATGAGCAGTTCTTC	CASRLAGGSNEQFF	NA	TRBV6-5	TRBJ2-1	TRBD2
TGTGCCAGCAGTGAATACGGACAGGGGTCCTACAATGAGCAGTTCTTC	CASSEYGQGSYNEQFF	NA	TRBV6-1	TRBJ2-1	TRBD1
TGTGCCAGCAGCTTAGCACTAGCGGGGGGGCGTGAGCAGTTCTTC	CASSLALAGGREQFF	NA	TRBV7-2	TRBJ2-1	TRBD2
TGTGCCAGCAGTGAAACGGGAGTGGCCTACAATGAGCAGTTCTTC	CASSETGVAYNEQFF	NA	TRBV6-1	TRBJ2-1	NA
TGTGCCAGCAGCGGCGAGCGGGGGGATTACAATGAGCAGTTCTTC	CASSGERGDYNEQFF	NA	TRBV9	TRBJ2-1	TRBD2
TGTGCCAGCAGTTCCCCGGGACTAGACACCGGGGAGCTGTTTTTT	CASSSPGLDTGELFF	NA	TRBV2	TRBJ2-2	TRBD2
TGTGCCAGTAGCCCGAGGAGGACGGAGACCCAGCATTTT	CASSPRRTETQHF	few	TRBV19	TRBJ1-5	NA
TGTGCCAGCTCCCCCTTCTACGAGCAGTACTTC	CASSPFYEQYF	NA	TRBV6-1	TRBJ2-7	NA
TGTGCCAGCAGCCCCCCGGGGTCGCAAACAGATACGCAGTATTTT	CASSPPGSQTDTQYF	NA	TRBV28	TRBJ2-3	NA
TGCGCCAGCAGTGAGGGGGCCTCCTACGAGCAGTACTTC	CASSEGASYEQYF	NA	TRBV10-1	TRBJ2-7	NA
TGCACCACCAATCGGGAAGATACGCAGTATTTT	CTTNREDTQYF	NA	TRBV29-1	TRBJ2-3	NA
TGCAGCGTTGCGGGAGTAAGCACAGATACGCAGTATTTT	CSVAGVSTDTQYF	NA	TRBV29-1	TRBJ2-3	NA
TGTGCCAGCAGCTCACCACAGGGTGCCTACAATGAGCAGTTCTTC	CASSSPQGAYNEQFF	NA	TRBV7-3	TRBJ2-1	NA